The source of this T cell receptor (beta chain) is a study of a mutant IDH1 vaccine in newly diagnosed glioma. Repertoires were generated with immunoSEQ multiplex PCR, while TCRdb's copy carries only in-frame clones and drops some. The sample consists of about 82,000 clones, 75% to 85% of them appearing once. V was clipped by 7 bases and J by 2 bases; unmatched bases: 12. Germline values: CDR1 SGHRS, CDR2 YFSETQ. There are 16 residues in the CDR3. The time point was: week 23, last vaccination. A single vaccine dose contained 300 ug of mutant IDH1 20-mer peptide, and topical imiquimod was used with it. For this clone: What it binds is not known.

This sequence was found in a man aged 25 to 45 with glioma. Some clones in this sample may be carry-over from other donors' samples. The rearrangement links TRBV5-1 to TRBJ2-1; TRBD1 aligns across 7 bases. The sample was PBMCs, taken from a glioma patient whose treatment included an IDH1 peptide vaccine. CDR3 protein: CASAYQGVGPYNEQFF. CDR3 bases: TGCGCCAGCGCGTACCAGGGGGTCGGGCCCTACAATGAGCAGTTCTTC. Together with reference TRBV5-1 and TRBJ2-1, the CDR3 gives the full variable domain: KAGVTQTPRYLIKTRGQQVTLSCSPISGHRSVSWYQQTPGQGLQFLFEYFSETQRNKGNFPGRFSGRQFSNSRSEMNVSTLELGDSALYLCASAYQGVGPYNEQFFGPGTRLTVL.